This T cell receptor (beta chain) was captured by sequencing in a study of early T cells in non-severe SARS-CoV-2 infection. Whole-study context: Sequencing input comprised bulk RNA from unsorted whole blood; chain pairing was not available. Study findings and constraints: Private and CD4 specificities were missed by VDJdb matching, which favored anti-spike CD8 responses.

The V gene lost 6 bases and the J gene lost 8 bases, with 13 bases spanning the gap. This CDR3 contains 13 residues. Via MiXCR, TCRdb re-called the 5' RACE reads, giving one row per CDR3 protein. Here the sample spans 85,000 to 95,000 distinct CDR3 sequences, around 15% being singletons. Worth noting for this clonotype: Its antigen is as yet unknown.

This chain joins TRBV12-3 or TRBV12-4 and TRBJ2-2; D not certain. The sequence was obtained from an adult who was a healthcare worker with PCR-confirmed SARS-CoV-2 infection or an uninfected control (not recorded which). Sequencing was performed on whole blood. CDR3 DNA sequence: TGTGCCAGCAGCCCTAGGCTATTGGGGGAGCTGTTTTTT. Protein sequence: CASSPRLLGELFF.